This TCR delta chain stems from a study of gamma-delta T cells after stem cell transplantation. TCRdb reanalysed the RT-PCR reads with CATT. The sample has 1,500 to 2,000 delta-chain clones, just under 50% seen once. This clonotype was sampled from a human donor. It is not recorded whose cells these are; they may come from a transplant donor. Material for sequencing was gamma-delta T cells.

The CDR3 nucleotides are TGTGCCTGTGACACCGTAAAAACTGGGGGATACCTTGGTTTCGATAAACTCATCTTT. Amino acids: CACDTVKTGGYLGFDKLIF. The rearrangement links TRDV2 to TRDJ1; the match to TRDD3 covers 12 bases. V lost 0 bases, J lost 4 bases, and 14 bases stayed unmatched. CDR3 length: 19 amino acids. The germline gives CDR1 GEAIGNYY, CDR2 EKD.